These 23 T cell receptor beta chains came from one sample sequenced in a study of T cells in localized non-small cell lung cancer. This table comes from immunoSEQ multiplex PCR, and its TCRdb copy is limited to in-frame clones, with some not included. The sample lists thousands of clones; about 35% were seen once. The sample here was normal lung tissue next to the tumor, taken before any cancer treatment. The receptor set was obtained from a woman aged 40 to 75 with stage I lung adenocarcinoma.

The CDR3 bases are TGTGCCATCGGCCGTAAAGGGACCACCGGGGAGCTGTTTTTT. Translation: CAIGRKGTTGELFF. The chain links TRBV6-8 to TRBJ2-2; D possibly matches TRBD1 or TRBD2 (5 bases each). Germline CDR1 is MNHGY and CDR2 is SAAAGT. Trimming took off 10 bases at V and 4 bases at J, with 16 bases between the two ends. This CDR3 spans 14 amino acids.

The chain is built from TRBV19 and TRBJ1-1; tentative D call: TRBD1 (5 bases). CDR1 and CDR2 from the germline V gene are LNHDA and SQIVND (reference sequence). Trimming pared 3 bases from V and 6 bases from J, leaving 17 bases between. This CDR3 spans 15 amino acids. DNA for the CDR3: TGTGCCAGTAGTATTCGCGGTCAGGGAGATGCTGAAGCTTTCTTT. Residues: CASSIRGQGDAEAFF.

The rearrangement joins TRBV11-3 to TRBJ1-2; D is unresolved. CDR3 length: 14 residues. Trimming pared 3 bases from V and 0 bases from J, leaving 8 bases between. Germline-derived CDR1 and CDR2 are SGHNT and YENEEA. The CDR3 DNA follows: TGTGCCAGCAGCTTGGGAGGAACTAACTATGGCTACACCTTC. Amino acid sequence: CASSLGGTNYGYTF.

This clone was recorded a few times. The chain links TRBV18 to TRBJ2-7, with TRBD1 as a possible D gene (5 bases). Per the germline V gene, CDR1 is KGHSH and CDR2 is LQKENI. The CDR3 contains 14 residues. Trimming removed 2 bases from V and 2 bases from J, with 10 bases in between. The CDR3 protein is CASSPRGPTYEQYF. CDR3 sequence (DNA): TGTGCCAGCTCACCAAGGGGTCCCACCTACGAGCAGTACTTC. Drawing the rest from reference TRBV18 and TRBJ2-7, the complete variable domain is NAGVMQNPRHLVRRRGQEARLRCSPMKGHSHVYWYRQLPEEGLKFMVYLQKENIIDESGMPKERFSAEFPKEGPSILRIQQVVRGDSAAYFCASSPRGPTYEQYFGPGTRLTVT.

V gene TRBV19 combines with J gene TRBJ2-7; tentatively, D is TRBD1 or TRBD2 (5 bases each). CDR3 length: 14 residues. The ends were cut back, 3 bases at V and 3 bases at J, with 12 bases in the middle. The V gene's germline CDR1 is LNHDA and CDR2 SQIVND (reference sequence). CDR3 loop: CASSIDPGSYEQYF. Written as DNA, the CDR3 is TGTGCCAGTAGTATTGATCCAGGGAGCTACGAGCAGTACTTC. Full variable domain (outside the CDR3, taken from reference TRBV19 and TRBJ2-7): DGGITQSPKYLFRKEGQNVTLSCEQNLNHDAMYWYRQDPGQGLRLIYYSQIVNDFQKGDIAEGYSVSREKKESFPLTVTSAQKNPTAFYLCASSIDPGSYEQYFGPGTRLTVT.

This clone was found a few times. This chain links TRBV6-8 with TRBJ2-7; no reliable D call. The V gene lost 7 bases and the J gene lost 0 bases, with 16 bases spanning the gap. This CDR3 spans 15 amino acids. CDR1 is MNHGY and CDR2 is SAAAGT in the germline V gene. The CDR3, as DNA: TGTGCCAGCACCCGAACAACGGCCCCCTCCTACGAGCAGTACTTC. Protein sequence: CASTRTTAPSYEQYF.

The chain has TRBV6-8 and TRBJ1-1; unclear D gene. From germline, CDR1 is MNHGY and CDR2 SAAAGT. Trimming left V 5 bases short and J 0 bases short, with 4 bases between. The CDR3 is 12 amino acids. CDR3 residues: CASSTVNTEAFF. In nucleotides, the CDR3 is TGTGCCAGCAGTACAGTGAACACTGAAGCTTTCTTT.

This clone has only a few counts. This chain uses TRBV6-8 with TRBJ2-7; the match to TRBD2 covers 7 bases. The CDR3 contains 14 residues. J lost 5 bases, V lost 8 bases, and 12 bases had no gene match. Germline V CDR1 and CDR2: MNHGY, SAAAGT. The CDR3 spells CASSPGTTVHEQYF. The CDR3, as DNA: TGTGCCAGCTCCCCCGGGACTACCGTCCACGAGCAGTACTTC.

The CDR3 is CASSPLRGGLYNEQFF. The CDR3 DNA follows: TGTGCCAGCAGCCCGTTACGGGGGGGCCTTTACAATGAGCAGTTCTTC. The V call is TRBV14, the J call TRBJ2-1, with 8 bases identical to TRBD2. Per the germline V gene, CDR1 is SGHDN and CDR2 is FVKESK. This CDR3 has 16 amino acids. Trimming removed 4 bases from V and 4 bases from J; junction bases left unmatched: 9.

This clone showed up just a few times. The genes are TRBV19 and TRBJ2-1, with D hard to call. Germline V CDR1 and CDR2: LNHDA, SQIVND (reference sequence). Trimming took off 9 bases at V and 4 bases at J, with 16 bases between the two ends. The CDR3 runs to 14 residues. CDR3 sequence: CASQTDGPYNEQFF. CDR3 DNA sequence: TGTGCCAGCCAGACGGACGGGCCTTACAATGAGCAGTTCTTC.

CDR3: CASSPLTGGLTDTQYF. Written as DNA, the CDR3 is TGTGCCAGCAGCCCCCTGACAGGGGGCTTAACAGATACGCAGTATTTT. The rearrangement joins TRBV14 to TRBJ2-3; the match to TRBD1 covers 10 bases. The V gene end was trimmed by 4 bases and the J gene end by 3 bases; junction bases not matched to a gene: 7. CDR3 length equals 16 residues. Germline V lookup: CDR1 SGHDN, CDR2 FVKESK.

A few counts support this clone. The gene calls are TRBV18 and TRBJ1-1, with 9 bases matching TRBD1. The length of the CDR3 is 16 residues. The germline CDR1 and CDR2 sequences are KGHSH and LQKENI. The trim removed 1 base at V and 4 bases at J, leaving 7 bases unmatched. In nucleotides, the CDR3 is TGTGCCAGCTCACCACGAGTTGGGACAGGGAGCACTGAAGCTTTCTTT. It encodes CASSPRVGTGSTEAFF.

This clone was detected only a few times. The rearrangement joins TRBV6-8 to TRBJ1-1, with a possible D match to TRBD1 (6 bases). The CDR3 loop spans 16 amino acids. Germline CDR1 reads MNHGY; CDR2 reads SAAAGT. V was trimmed by 6 bases and J by 0 bases, leaving 17 bases between them. The CDR3 DNA is TGTGCCAGCAGCAACCTGAGGGGGTCCTTGAACACTGAAGCTTTCTTT. This codes for CASSNLRGSLNTEAFF.

This rearrangement joins TRBV30 to TRBJ1-1, with TRBD1 matching over 7 bases. This CDR3 is 17 amino acids long. V was pared by 0 bases and J by 1 base, with 11 bases of the junction left unmatched. Looked up from germline, CDR1 is GTSNPN and CDR2 is SVGIG (reference sequence). CDR3 bases: TGTGCCTGGAGTGTATCGGCCACCGGGACAGCGAACACTGAAGCTTTCTTT. It encodes CAWSVSATGTANTEAFF.

The chain employs TRBV19 and TRBJ1-5, with TRBD1 matching over 9 bases. The V segment lost 5 bases and the J segment 1 base; nucleotides outside the gene matches: 0. Germline V gene sequence: CDR1 LNHDA, CDR2 SQIVND (reference sequence). There are 14 residues in the CDR3. CDR3 protein: CASSGTGSNQPQHF. The DNA of the CDR3 is TGTGCCAGTAGTGGGACAGGGAGCAATCAGCCCCAGCATTTT.

This rearrangement joins TRBV11-3 to TRBJ2-7; 9 positions agree with TRBD2. Germline-derived CDR1 and CDR2 are SGHNT and YENEEA. Unmatched junction bases numbered 9, after V lost 3 bases and J lost 6 bases. The CDR3 extends over 15 amino acids. In nucleotides, the CDR3 is TGTGCCAGCAGCTTCCCGGCGGGAGGGGTTGTCGAGCAGTACTTC. Protein sequence: CASSFPAGGVVEQYF.

This clone has more than one count but fewer than ten. V and J are TRBV29-1 and TRBJ2-1; the match to TRBD1 covers 8 bases. CDR1 SQVTM and CDR2 ANQGSEA come from the germline V gene. Losses at the gene ends were 7 bases for V and 4 bases for J; bases not matched to a gene: 6. The CDR3 spans 13 residues. CDR3 sequence (DNA): TGCAGCGGTGGACAGGGTGGATACAATGAGCAGTTCTTC. Translation: CSGGQGGYNEQFF.

This clone is labeled as medium-sized. The chain links TRBV11-3 to TRBJ2-2; weak D call: TRBD1 (6 bases). This CDR3 contains 18 residues. V was pared by 8 bases and J by 0 bases, with 22 bases between. Germline V gene lookup returns CDR1 SGHNT and CDR2 YENEEA. CDR3 amino acids: CASLNRDILWPNTGELFF. In DNA form, the CDR3 reads TGTGCCAGCTTGAACCGGGACATTCTCTGGCCGAACACCGGGGAGCTGTTTTTT.

Relative to its sample, this clone is large (0.1 to 1%). The genes are TRBV16 and TRBJ1-2, with D unresolved. CDR1 KGHSY and CDR2 FQNENV come from the germline V gene. The CDR3 covers 12 residues. The V gene lost 2 bases and the J gene lost 8 bases, with 9 bases spanning the gap. The CDR3 spells CASSQGRNGYTF. As DNA, the CDR3 is TGTGCCAGCAGCCAAGGCCGAAACGGCTACACCTTC.

This clone was seen a handful of times. This rearrangement joins TRBV28 to TRBJ2-2, with TRBD1 identical over 9 bases. The germline V gene has CDR1 MDHEN and CDR2 SYDVKM. The V and J ends lost 6 bases and 5 bases, in that order; junction bases with no gene match: 1. This CDR3 contains 13 residues. CDR3 protein: CASRGQGTGELFF. CDR3 sequence (DNA): TGTGCCAGCAGGGGACAGGGTACCGGGGAGCTGTTTTTT. The whole variable domain, remainder taken from reference TRBV28 and TRBJ2-2, is DVKVTQSSRYLVKRTGEKVFLECVQDMDHENMFWYRQDPGLGLRLIYFSYDVKMKEKGDIPEGYSVSREKKERFSLILESASTNQTSMYLCASRGQGTGELFFGEGSRLTVL.

This clone was counted only a few times. The chain combines TRBV12-5 with TRBJ2-7; TRBD2 might be the D (7 bases). Germline lookup yields CDR1 LGHNT and CDR2 FRNRAP. CDR3 length: 12 amino acids. CDR3 sequence: CASAGGLYEQYF. The CDR3 DNA reads as TGTGCCAGCGCCGGGGGGCTGTACGAGCAGTACTTC.

The chain uses TRBV18 and TRBJ2-5; a possible D gene is TRBD2 (5 bases). Trimming took off 3 bases at V and 1 base at J, with 12 bases between the two ends. Germline loops: CDR1 KGHSH, CDR2 LQKENI. This CDR3 is built from 15 residues. This CDR3 is CASSPREALQETQYF. The CDR3 DNA is TGTGCCAGCTCACCCCGGGAAGCTCTCCAAGAGACCCAGTACTTC.

V and J are TRBV19 and TRBJ1-3; possibly TRBD1 for D (5 bases). The CDR3 sequence is 16 residues long. V shed 6 bases and J shed 0 bases, with 15 bases lying between them. Germline V gene data show CDR1 as LNHDA and CDR2 as SQIVND (reference sequence). In nucleotides, the CDR3 is TGTGCCAGTAGCCTACGGGACCCCCTCTCTGGAAACACCATATATTTT. Protein product: CASSLRDPLSGNTIYF. Combining the CDR3 with reference TRBV19 and TRBJ1-3 gives the whole variable domain DGGITQSPKYLFRKEGQNVTLSCEQNLNHDAMYWYRQDPGQGLRLIYYSQIVNDFQKGDIAEGYSVSREKKESFPLTVTSAQKNPTAFYLCASSLRDPLSGNTIYFGEGSWLTVV.